The clone carrying this T cell receptor beta chain came up once. Its target is unknown. The data are from a study of cytotoxic CD8 clonotypes in ibrutinib-treated CLL. With sequencing, the targeted depth ranged from 1 in 200,000 to 1 in 1 million T cells. The method was immunoSEQ multiplex PCR; TCRdb's version includes in-frame clones alone and lacks a portion of them. Of approximately 200,000 clones listed, about 72% are singletons. V shed 6 bases and J shed 1 base, with 16 bases lying between them. The germline V gene has CDR1 KGHSH and CDR2 LQKENI. The CDR3 runs to 15 residues. General study findings and limits: The clonality rise at ibrutinib response reflected private clonotype expansion.

Material: PBMCs, obtained after 24 months of ibrutinib treatment. This TCR was recovered from a human donor with chronic lymphocytic leukemia. The gene calls are TRBV18 and TRBJ2-7, with D possibly being TRBD1 (6 bases). The CDR3 reads CASSPGHGASYEQYF. CDR3 sequence (DNA): TGTGCCAGCTCTCCGGGACACGGCGCTTCCTACGAGCAGTACTTC.